Following are 4 T cell receptor beta chains from one sample sequenced in a study of T cells in Graves' hyperthyroidism and ophthalmopathy. Amplification targeted TCR beta CDR3 regions from RNA transcripts. An initial round of RT-PCR targeting the TCR CDR3 relied on the HTBI primer set. TCRdb re-called the multiplex PCR reads through MiXCR, storing one row per CDR3 protein. The table records roughly 360,000 distinct CDR3 sequences, roughly 14% of them present only once. The sample consisted of blood. The receptors here all came from a man between 25 and 39 years old with Graves' hyperthyroidism that later progressed to Graves' ophthalmopathy.

The J gene is TRBJ1-1, the V gene TRBV7-2, with no clear D. CDR3 size: 15 residues. The V gene's germline CDR1 is SGHTA and CDR2 FQGNSA. Between the trimmed V and J ends, which lost 4 bases and 2 bases, there was a span of 14 bases. CDR3 sequence reads: CASSSRAGLNTEAFF. The CDR3, as DNA: TGTGCCAGCAGCTCGCGGGCGGGCCTAAACACTGAAGCTTTCTTT.

This clonotype was detected many times. The chain uses TRBV11-2 and TRBJ1-1; no firm D call. In germline, CDR1 is SGHAT, CDR2 FQNNGV. This CDR3 contains 14 residues. Trimming shortened V by 4 bases and J by 5 bases, and 14 bases separated the two germline ends. CDR3 bases: TGTGCCAGCAGCTCGGCCTTAAGAGGTACTGAAGCTTTCTTT. Its protein is CASSSALRGTEAFF.

In this sample, this clonotype turned up many times. This chain links TRBV20-1 with TRBJ1-2, with 8 nucleotides matching TRBD1. The V and J ends lost 6 bases and 1 base, in that order; junction bases with no gene match: 4. The CDR3 sequence is 13 residues long. The V gene's germline CDR1 is DFQATT and CDR2 SNEGSKA (reference sequence). CDR3 coding DNA: TGCAGTGCGCCGGGACAGGTTAACTATGGCTACACCTTC. This gives the protein CSAPGQVNYGYTF.

The chain recombines TRBV14 with TRBJ2-2; 9 positions match TRBD1. Per the germline V gene, CDR1 is SGHDN and CDR2 is FVKESK. With 3 bases clipped from V and 1 base from J, the junction kept 12 bases outside the gene matches. The CDR3 loop spans 19 amino acids. CDR3 region: CASSHIPGTGPENTGELFF. CDR3 coding DNA: TGTGCCAGCAGCCACATTCCTGGGACAGGGCCCGAGAACACCGGGGAGCTGTTTTTT.